This TCR beta chain derives from a study of T cells in Graves' hyperthyroidism and ophthalmopathy (dated by TCRdb to the late 2010s). A note on the overall study: TCR V-J signatures able to tell the groups apart were searched for in a discovery cohort of 95 to 100 patients, of whom more than 40 had Graves' ophthalmopathy and 55 to 60 had stable Graves' hyperthyroidism. Prospective prediction of ophthalmopathy was tested in an independent validation cohort of approximately 18 hyperthyroidism patients and 17 patients who later progressed to ophthalmopathy. The approximately 100 discovery patients were divided at random into training and test sets in a 7:3 ratio. In six Graves' hyperthyroidism patients, the study also compared T-cell repertoires from thyroid tissue with T-cell repertoires from blood. After blood sampling, hyperthyroidism patients were treated with methimazole at a starting dose of 30 mg daily, and ophthalmopathy patients were treated with high-dose intravenous methylprednisolone. The paper describes TCR Vbeta CDR3 sequencing of some 130 peripheral blood samples, made up of about 40 ophthalmopathy patients, approximately 76 hyperthyroidism patients and 17 progressor patients. Study-wide findings and limitations: No statistical method was used to set the sample size in advance, and investigators knew the group allocation. Blood samples also contained most of the expanded thyroid clonotypes (frequency above 0.001), which suggests that blood repertoires may reflect thyroid immune responses. Ophthalmopathy was separated from stable hyperthyroidism by a 13 V-J signature model, with 85% to 90% sensitivity and approximately 84% specificity obtained in cross-validation and 80%/75% obtained in testing. During validation, the model predicted progression to ophthalmopathy a median of about 6.5 months ahead of onset, with roughly 65% sensitivity and roughly 75% specificity.

The sample holds many counts of this clonotype. Which antigen it targets is not known. Nothing much larger sits one base from this clone, and base qualities are not available. Based on the germline V gene, the CDR1 and CDR2 sequences are SGHRS and YFSETQ. From the cysteine through the phenylalanine, the CDR3 covers 16 amino acids. Of the read, only the CDR3 DNA is kept; its 48 bases are in frame from base 1. V is cut back by 0 bases and J by 5 bases, with 5 bases in the junction unmatched. The TCR beta CDR3 regions were amplified from the RNA transcripts. The TCR CDR3 was subjected to a first round of RT-PCR using the HTBI primer set and the Qiagen OneStep RT-PCR kit. Libraries were constructed in a second round of multiplex PCR, after which size selection and purification were carried out. Libraries were sequenced paired-end with 100 bp reads on an Illumina HiSeq2000. The authors' pipeline ran thus. SOAPnuke was used to process the raw data, removing reads that contained adapters or uncalled bases, had a mean Phred below 15, or lacked an exact match to the constant primer or identifier. High-quality paired reads were merged with COPE v1.2.5, and unique nucleotide sequences were defined as clonotypes. MiTCR v1.1 was used to align clonotypes to the IMGT TRBV, TRBD and TRBJ reference segments. The analysis included only V-J combinations with a frequency above 0.0001, which together covered more than 99% of the repertoires. The TCS score was defined as F50 (clonal expansion) divided by E x V (chaos), with BLOSUM62-based TCRdist calculated between CDR3 peptides within each V-J. Welch's t-statistics and random forest reduced approximately 520 V-J features to fewer than 15, which were used in a naive Bayes classifier (R e1071). The similarity between thyroid and blood repertoires was quantified using the Morisita-Horn index. TCRdb reprocessed the public reads (quality trimming at Q25 with fastp, clone calling with MiXCR) and kept in-frame beta chains. Rows matching on CDR3 protein sequence are summarized as one entry with the most common DNA and genes. These V and J calls derive from TCRdb rather than the authors' analysis. This sample has about 540,000 distinct CDR3 sequences in its table, and just over 45% of those were observed once. Around 8% of the sample goes to the ten largest clones.

Stable Graves' hyperthyroidism was defined as no progression to ophthalmopathy during 18 months of follow-up. Hyperthyroidism patients were aged 18 to 65 years and newly diagnosed, with disease duration of less than 2 months. The study excluded patients with uncontrolled infections, other autoimmune diseases, pregnancy or lactation. Diagnoses were established on the basis of clinical symptoms, serum thyroxine and TRAb, thyroid ultrasound, and orbital computed tomography. Trizol reagent was used to extract total RNA, and RNA quality was then checked on an Agilent 2100 Bioanalyzer. The TCR comes from a woman in her late teens or twenties with Graves' hyperthyroidism. Sequenced material: peripheral blood or thyroid tissue (not recorded which). Recombination linked TRBV5-1 to TRBJ2-2, and TRBD1 aligns with 9 junction nucleotides. CDR3 sequence: CASSLEVQGATGELFF. The nucleotides read TGCGCCAGCAGCTTGGAAGTACAGGGGGCAACCGGGGAGCTGTTTTTT.